This entry lists 16 T cell receptor beta chains sequenced from one sample in a study of circulating and synovial CD4+ cells in juvenile arthritis. The method was immunoSEQ multiplex PCR; TCRdb's version includes in-frame clones alone and lacks a portion of them. This table has fewer than 35,000 clones, about 95% appearing once. The sequencing input was CD4+ T cells from blood. These receptors originate from a human donor with juvenile idiopathic arthritis.

This chain uses TRBV28 with TRBJ1-2; the match to TRBD1 covers 7 bases. With 9 bases clipped from V and 8 bases from J, the junction kept 15 bases outside the gene matches. Germline values: CDR1 MDHEN, CDR2 SYDVKM. The length of the CDR3 is 14 residues. The CDR3 loop is CASRPGQVIGGYTF. The CDR3 bases are TGTGCCAGTCGACCCGGACAGGTTATCGGCGGCTACACCTTC.

The chain carries TRBV6-1 and TRBJ2-1, with 7 bases that match TRBD2. V dropped 3 bases and J dropped 5; count of bases not matched to a gene: 10. CDR1 is MNHNS and CDR2 is SASEGT in the germline V gene. The CDR3 is 16 amino acids. In nucleotides, the CDR3 is TGTGCCAGCAGTGATAGAGCGGGGACCACCCACAATGAGCAGTTCTTC. Translating gives CASSDRAGTTHNEQFF.

The V gene is TRBV6-5, the J gene TRBJ1-4; 11 nucleotides align to TRBD1. The CDR3 length is 14 residues. With 6 bases clipped from V and 7 bases from J, the junction kept 4 bases outside the gene matches. Germline V gives CDR1 MNHEY, CDR2 SVGAGI. The chain's CDR3 is CASSRTGGSEKLFF. The DNA for the CDR3 is TGTGCCAGCAGCCGGACAGGGGGCTCTGAAAAACTGTTTTTT.

The chain employs TRBV5-4 and TRBJ2-5, with 15 positions matching TRBD2. Germline CDR1 is SGHNT and CDR2 is YYREEE (reference sequence). This CDR3 region has 17 residues. V gave up 4 bases and J gave up 6 bases; unmatched junction bases: 10. The CDR3 is CASSPDTGTSGRQTQYF. The CDR3 coding sequence is TGTGCCAGCAGCCCGGACACCGGGACTAGCGGGAGGCAGACCCAGTACTTC.

The chain joins TRBV9 to TRBJ2-5, with 13 bases matching TRBD2. Germline assignment: CDR1 SGDLS and CDR2 YYNGEE. J was trimmed by 5 bases and V by 4 bases; bases with no gene match: 11. The CDR3 totals 17 residues. The CDR3 loop is CASSQRTSGGLWETQYF. CDR3 in DNA: TGTGCCAGCAGCCAACGGACTAGCGGGGGACTGTGGGAGACCCAGTACTTC.

This sequence joins TRBV7-2 and TRBJ2-7, with TRBD2 matching over 8 bases. This CDR3 is 14 amino acids long. Germline loops: CDR1 SGHTA, CDR2 FQGNSA. Germline trimming cut 3 bases from V and 6 bases from J; bases unmatched to any gene: 7. This CDR3 is CASSLGLEGLEQYF. Written as DNA, the CDR3 is TGTGCCAGCAGCTTGGGACTAGAGGGACTCGAGCAGTACTTC.

The CDR3 DNA reads as TGTGCCAGCAGGGACAGGGGGCAGGATTCACCCCTCCACTTT. Its protein is CASRDRGQDSPLHF. The rearrangement uses TRBV2 and TRBJ1-6; 11 bases fit TRBD1. CDR1 is SNHLY and CDR2 is FYNNEI in the germline V gene. V trimming: 6 bases; J trimming: 8 bases; junction bases outside the gene matches: 3. This CDR3 spans 14 amino acids.

CDR3 region: CASSSRDRVNEQFF. CDR3 DNA: TGTGCCAGCAGCTCCCGGGACAGGGTCAATGAGCAGTTCTTC. The chain uses TRBV11-1 and TRBJ2-1, with 9 bases lining up with TRBD1. Trimming cost V 4 bases and J 6 bases; bases outside gene matches: 4. CDR3 size: 14 residues. Germline CDR1 SGHAT, CDR2 FQDESV (reference sequence).

This clone occurred once. The J gene is TRBJ2-1, the V gene TRBV6-1, with TRBD1 matching over 10 bases. Unmatched junction bases numbered 7, after V lost 4 bases and J lost 7 bases. The CDR3 length is 15 residues. Germline V gene lookup returns CDR1 MNHNS and CDR2 SASEGT. In nucleotides, the CDR3 is TGTGCCAGCAGTGTTGGGACAGGGGTCCGTAATGAGCAGTTCTTC. Its protein product is CASSVGTGVRNEQFF.

The chain carries TRBV2 and TRBJ2-7; perhaps TRBD2 as D (6 bases). Germline-derived CDR1 and CDR2 are SNHLY and FYNNEI. The CDR3 contains 13 residues. V lost 4 bases, J lost 3 bases, and 10 bases lay in between. The DNA of the CDR3 is TGTGCCAGCAGTGGTAATAGCGGCTACGAGCAGTACTTC. This gives the protein CASSGNSGYEQYF. The whole variable domain, remainder taken from reference TRBV2 and TRBJ2-7, is EPEVTQTPSHQVTQMGQEVILRCVPISNHLYFYWYRQILGQKVEFLVSFYNNEISEKSEIFDDQFSVERPDGSNFTLKIRSTKLEDSAMYFCASSGNSGYEQYFGPGTRLTVT.

The chain uses TRBV5-4 and TRBJ2-1, with D unresolved. The CDR3 runs 14 residues. Germline V lookup: CDR1 SGHNT, CDR2 YYREEE (reference sequence). The ends were cut back, 4 bases at V and 4 bases at J, with 12 bases in the middle. The CDR3 region is CASSPTVEYNEQFF. The CDR3 DNA follows: TGTGCCAGCAGCCCCACGGTAGAATACAATGAGCAGTTCTTC.

The genes are TRBV27 and TRBJ1-2, with TRBD1 as a possible D gene (6 bases). The ends were cut back, 5 bases at V and 5 bases at J, with 21 bases in the middle. In germline, CDR1 is MNHEY, CDR2 SMNVEV (reference sequence). This CDR3 is 16 amino acids long. CDR3 nucleotide sequence: TGTGCCAGCAGTATGACAGGCTTCTCGACGGGGTATGGCTACACCTTC. Translating gives CASSMTGFSTGYGYTF.

The chain links TRBV2 to TRBJ2-5; D may be TRBD1 (6 bases). CDR1 is SNHLY and CDR2 is FYNNEI in the germline V gene. The CDR3 length is 12 residues. The V end was cut by 6 bases, the J end by 4 bases, with 9 bases between. CDR3 protein: CASSRGSETQYF. CDR3 coding DNA: TGTGCCAGCAGCAGGGGATCAGAGACCCAGTACTTC.

This clone was observed once. The J gene is TRBJ1-5, the V gene TRBV28; weak D call: TRBD1 (5 bases). CDR3 length equals 15 residues. Germline values: CDR1 MDHEN, CDR2 SYDVKM. Trimming removed 8 bases at V and 4 bases at J, with 18 bases between. Written as DNA, the CDR3 is TGTGCCAGCTCGCCCCCCTCCCAGGGAAATCAGCCCCAGCATTTT. This gives the protein CASSPPSQGNQPQHF.

V is TRBV28 and J is TRBJ2-7; maybe TRBD1 (6 bases). Germline V gives CDR1 MDHEN, CDR2 SYDVKM. The CDR3 loop spans 12 amino acids. Trimming took 7 bases from V and 4 from J, leaving 11 bases between them. CDR3 loop: CASKGRGYEQYF. CDR3 DNA: TGTGCCAGCAAGGGCAGGGGATACGAGCAGTACTTC.

This chain links TRBV6-1 with TRBJ1-3; D uncertain. Trimming shortened V by 6 bases and J by 3 bases, and 15 bases separated the two germline ends. Germline V gene data show CDR1 as MNHNS and CDR2 as SASEGT. The CDR3 covers 15 residues. CDR3 DNA: TGTGCCAGCAGCCCCGATTTTGGGCTTGGAAACACCATATATTTT. Amino acid sequence: CASSPDFGLGNTIYF.